What follows is one T cell receptor beta chain and its context. Its specificity is not known. PCR amplification relied on 60 Vbeta primers (plus 13 Jbeta primers). Here immunoSEQ multiplex PCR was the method, and the copy in TCRdb shows in-frame clones only, minus some. The sample includes fewer than 120,000 clones, about 86% of them seen just once. This sample stems from a study of cytomegalovirus exposure and HLA in healthy donors. About the study: As an earlier analysis found, around 200 million T cells yielded 95 million to 130 million unique TCR beta sequences. Within an early data release were 85 million or so unique TCRs drawn from HLA-typed donors.

This CDR3 has 14 amino acids. From germline, CDR1 is LGHNA and CDR2 YNFKEQ. The V segment lost 0 bases and the J segment 6 bases; nucleotides outside the gene matches: 2. Study results and limitations: CMV antigen specificity was confirmed in vitro for a few CMV-associated chains. Reportedly, TCR beta sequences accurately predicted HLA-A and HLA-B alleles in most subjects.

The chain has TRBV4-2 and TRBJ1-5; 7 bases are a match to TRBD1. The origin of this receptor is a man in his forties or fifties in good health and CMV-seronegative. The specimen sequenced was PBMCs. The CDR3 nucleotides read TGTGCCAGCAGCCAAGAAGGGGGCGGTCAGCCCCAGCATTTT. Its translation is CASSQEGGGQPQHF.